This TCR beta chain was identified during a study of blood T cell repertoires in COVID-19. Clones were read by immunoSEQ multiplex PCR, and TCRdb kept only the in-frame ones, dropping some. The table records around 290,000 clones, 88% of them present only once. CDR3 size: 15 residues. The V gene's germline CDR1 is MDHEN and CDR2 SYDVKM. V was pared by 2 bases and J by 7 bases, with 5 bases of the junction left unmatched. The chain has TRBV28 and TRBJ1-6; TRBD1 aligns across 7 bases. The material sequenced was PBMCs or T cells enriched from blood (not recorded which). This receptor was obtained from a woman in her fifties or sixties in a cohort exposed to, infected with or recovered from COVID-19 (not recorded which). CDR3 region: CASSLIPGGNSPLHF. DNA of the CDR3: TGTGCCAGCAGTTTAATCCCAGGGGGGAATTCACCCCTCCACTTT.